Below, 7 T cell receptor beta chains from the same sample are listed, as sequenced in a study of blood T cell repertoires in COVID-19. Generated by immunoSEQ multiplex PCR, the TCRdb table keeps only in-frame clones and is missing some. Seen here are about 220,000 clones, approximately 86% observed once, and the top ten hold about 2.9%. Sequenced sample: peripheral blood. Receptors originate from a woman in her thirties who had recovered from COVID-19.

V and J are TRBV9 and TRBJ2-7; 7 positions agree with TRBD1. The junction had 10 bases not matched to a gene; V was cut back by 3 bases and J by 4 bases. CDR3 size: 15 residues. Per the germline V gene, CDR1 is SGDLS and CDR2 is YYNGEE. DNA for the CDR3: TGTGCCAGCAGCGGCGCCGGGACAGACGAATACGAGCAGTACTTC. As protein: CASSGAGTDEYEQYF.

This clone showed up just once. The chain links TRBV5-1 to TRBJ1-6; 8 bases map to TRBD1. V trimming: 8 bases; J trimming: 7 bases; junction bases outside the gene matches: 11. This CDR3 comprises 15 residues. CDR1 is SGHRS and CDR2 is YFSETQ in the germline V gene. The CDR3 DNA reads TGCGCCAGATGGGGACAGGCCCCCTTGAATTCACCCCTCCACTTT. It specifies CARWGQAPLNSPLHF.

The table lists this clone with many counts. This rearrangement joins TRBV4-3 to TRBJ2-1; 7 bases align to TRBD1. Per the germline V gene, CDR1 is LGHNA and CDR2 is YSLEER. The CDR3 runs 13 residues. Unmatched junction bases numbered 4, after V lost 4 bases and J lost 7 bases. The CDR3 coding sequence is TGCGCCAGCAGCCTGGGCAGGGGGAATGAGCAGTTCTTC. It is translated as CASSLGRGNEQFF.

CDR3 nucleotide sequence: TGCGCCAGCAGTGACAGTGGACAGGGCACTGAAGCTTTCTTT. Its protein product is CASSDSGQGTEAFF. The chain recombines TRBV10-1 with TRBJ1-1, with TRBD1 matching over 8 bases. The V and J ends lost 3 bases and 4 bases, in that order; junction bases with no gene match: 4. Germline CDR1 and CDR2: WNHNN and SYGVQD (reference sequence). This CDR3 is built from 14 residues.

V is TRBV5-1 and J is TRBJ1-4; D unresolved. This CDR3 contains 15 residues. Per the germline V gene, CDR1 is SGHRS and CDR2 is YFSETQ. Trimming stripped 2 bases from V and 0 bases from J, with 8 bases between. The CDR3 DNA follows: TGCGCCAGCAGCTTACACCATGCAACTAATGAAAAACTGTTTTTT. It specifies CASSLHHATNEKLFF. The complete variable domain, with remaining parts taken from reference TRBV5-1 and TRBJ1-4, reads KAGVTQTPRYLIKTRGQQVTLSCSPISGHRSVSWYQQTPGQGLQFLFEYFSETQRNKGNFPGRFSGRQFSNSRSEMNVSTLELGDSALYLCASSLHHATNEKLFFGSGTQLSVL.

The J gene is TRBJ1-1, the V gene TRBV14, with D maybe TRBD1 (6 bases). Trimming took 5 bases from V and 5 from J, leaving 12 bases between them. Germline loops: CDR1 SGHDN, CDR2 FVKESK. The CDR3 length is 13 residues. CDR3 DNA: TGTGCCAGCAGCTCGGGGGGCTCGACTGAAGCTTTCTTT. This sequence encodes CASSSGGSTEAFF.

The V call is TRBV7-3, the J call TRBJ2-7; 7 bases agree with TRBD2. Trimming at V came to 6 bases and at J to 4 bases, leaving 6 bases not matched to a gene. CDR1 and CDR2 from the germline V gene are SGHTA and FQGTGA. The CDR3 extends over 13 amino acids. CDR3 coding DNA: TGTGCCAGCAGTCCATTCGGGGGGTACGAGCAGTACTTC. Protein product: CASSPFGGYEQYF.